This is a list of T cell receptor beta chains from one sample in a study of blood T cell repertoires in COVID-19. Sequenced by immunoSEQ multiplex PCR; TCRdb stores in-frame clones only, minus some. The sample lists 230,000 or so clones, about 85% seen once, with approximately 6.6% in the top ten. Material for sequencing was PBMCs or T cells enriched from blood (not recorded which). The receptors were sampled from a woman between 45 and 60 years old who had been exposed to COVID-19. Both conserved end residues are part of each CDR3. Fields, in order: V gene, J gene, clone size, D gene, CDR3 protein, CDR3 DNA. A D gene is named only where the DNA matches it firmly. Part of the rows lack a size; the others show once, few, many or a class for expanded clones.

TRBV7-7,TRBJ2-2,-,-,CASSLSTAAGELFF,TGTGCCAGCAGCTTGTCTACTGCGGCCGGGGAGCTGTTTTTT
TRBV4-3,TRBJ1-1,-,TRBD1,CASSSRQGLNTEAFF,TGCGCCAGCAGCTCCCGACAGGGGCTGAACACTGAAGCTTTCTTT
TRBV11-2,TRBJ1-1,few,-,CASSFQGSTEAFF,TGTGCCAGCAGCTTTCAGGGTAGCACTGAAGCTTTCTTT
TRBV6-5,TRBJ2-7,-,TRBD1,CASRQGIYEQYF,TGTGCCAGCCGACAGGGGATCTACGAGCAGTACTTC
TRBV29-1,TRBJ2-1,-,-,CSVEVGANEQFF,TGCAGCGTTGAAGTGGGGGCAAATGAGCAGTTCTTC
TRBV10-3,TRBJ2-3,-,TRBD2,CAISAGGPGTDTQYF,TGTGCCATCTCCGCGGGGGGGCCCGGCACAGATACGCAGTATTTT
TRBV19,TRBJ1-3,-,TRBD1,CASIPTGTGVHTIYF,TGTGCCAGTATCCCGACCGGGACAGGGGTACACACCATATATTTT
TRBV10-3,TRBJ2-2,-,TRBD2,CAIKERGFSDTGELFF,TGTGCCATCAAAGAGCGGGGGTTCTCGGACACCGGGGAGCTGTTTTTT
TRBV7-9,TRBJ1-1,-,-,CASSLVRGTTGNTEAFF,TGTGCCAGCAGCTTAGTGCGGGGCACTACAGGGAACACTGAAGCTTTCTTT
TRBV9,TRBJ1-1,-,TRBD1,CASSVLTGSTEAFF,TGTGCCAGCAGCGTACTGACAGGGAGTACTGAAGCTTTCTTT
TRBV1,TRBJ1-2,few,-,CTTFINYGYTF,TGCACCACCTTTATTAACTATGGCTACACCTTC
TRBV28,TRBJ2-3,few,TRBD2,CASSLASGVTDTQYF,TGTGCCAGCAGTTTGGCTAGCGGGGTGACAGATACGCAGTATTTT
TRBV2,TRBJ1-1,-,-,CASSERLNTEAFF,TGTGCCAGCAGTGAGAGATTGAACACTGAAGCTTTCTTT
TRBV4-3,TRBJ1-2,-,-,CASSQIISGIHGYTF,TGCGCCAGCAGCCAAATCATTTCAGGGATTCATGGCTACACCTTC
TRBV9,TRBJ1-1,-,-,CASSPQGGGYTEAFF,TGTGCCAGCAGCCCCCAGGGAGGGGGGTACACTGAAGCTTTCTTT
TRBV18,TRBJ1-2,-,-,CASSPADNYGYTF,TGTGCCAGCTCACCAGCAGATAACTATGGCTACACCTTC
TRBV18,TRBJ1-1,-,-,CASSLAEGEEAFF,TGTGCCAGCTCCCTGGCAGAGGGGGAGGAAGCTTTCTTT
TRBV19,TRBJ2-4,once,-,CASSIGLLAKNIQYF,TGTGCCAGTAGTATCGGTCTCCTAGCCAAAAACATTCAGTACTTC
TRBV30,TRBJ1-6,-,-,CAWSVKIGGSNSPLHF,TGTGCCTGGAGTGTAAAGATCGGCGGATCGAATTCACCCCTCCACTTT
TRBV11-2,TRBJ2-3,-,TRBD2,CASSPLGGSTDTQYF,TGTGCCAGCAGCCCTTTGGGGGGGAGCACAGATACGCAGTATTTT
TRBV28,TRBJ1-2,-,-,CASSLWGEEGDGYTF,TGTGCCAGCAGTTTATGGGGAGAAGAGGGTGATGGCTACACCTTC
TRBV24-1,TRBJ2-1,-,TRBD1,CATTGGVKNEQFF,TGTGCCACCACAGGGGGCGTTAAGAATGAGCAGTTCTTC
TRBV5-6,TRBJ2-3,-,-,CASSLAQRPRLTDTQYF,TGTGCCAGCAGCTTGGCCCAGCGACCCCGCCTCACAGATACGCAGTATTTT
TRBV28,TRBJ1-2,-,-,CASVIGGADSYGYTF,TGTGCCAGCGTTATAGGGGGGGCGGACAGCTATGGCTACACCTTC
TRBV13,TRBJ1-5,-,-,CASSLRGREGYSNQPQHF,TGTGCCAGCAGCTTAAGGGGCAGGGAAGGTTATAGCAATCAGCCCCAGCATTTT
TRBV15,TRBJ2-7,-,-,CATGSRADYEQYF,TGTGCCACCGGGTCCAGGGCCGACTACGAGCAGTACTTC
TRBV19,TRBJ2-4,-,-,CASSRSGRDIQYF,TGTGCCAGTAGTCGCTCCGGCAGGGACATTCAGTACTTC
TRBV11-2,TRBJ2-7,-,-,CASSSPRRADSYEQYF,TGTGCCAGCAGCTCCCCACGGCGCGCGGACTCCTACGAGCAGTACTTC
TRBV15,TRBJ2-5,-,TRBD1,CATSREGDRQETQYF,TGTGCCACCAGCAGAGAGGGGGACAGGCAAGAGACCCAGTACTTC
TRBV19,TRBJ1-1,-,-,CASSTDTGTEAFF,TGTGCCAGTAGTACCGACACGGGGACTGAAGCTTTCTTT
TRBV10-2,TRBJ2-7,-,-,CASSGVGDTYEQYF,TGCGCCAGCAGCGGGGTCGGGGACACCTACGAGCAGTACTTC
TRBV6-5,TRBJ1-5,-,TRBD1,CATGTGNSNQPQHF,TGTGCCACTGGGACAGGAAACAGCAATCAGCCCCAGCATTTT
TRBV19,TRBJ1-6,-,-,CASSAVRNSPLHF,TGTGCCAGTAGTGCTGTCAGGAATTCACCCCTCCACTTT
TRBV28,TRBJ1-2,-,-,CASSLGRGLYGYTF,TGTGCCAGCAGTTTAGGTAGAGGCCTCTATGGCTACACCTTC
TRBV9,TRBJ2-6,-,TRBD2,CASSAQLAGGSGANVLTF,TGTGCCAGCAGCGCCCAACTAGCGGGGGGCTCTGGGGCCAACGTCCTGACTTTC
TRBV4-2,TRBJ1-1,once,TRBD1,CASSPTTGGETEAFF,TGTGCCAGCAGCCCTACGACAGGGGGAGAGACTGAAGCTTTCTTT
TRBV7-9,TRBJ1-1,-,-,CASSTFRGRNTEAFF,TGTGCCAGCAGCACTTTCAGGGGAAGGAACACTGAAGCTTTCTTT
TRBV10-3,TRBJ2-7,-,TRBD1,CAITSGTGLYEQYF,TGTGCCATCACATCCGGGACAGGGTTATACGAGCAGTACTTC
TRBV29-1,TRBJ1-1,-,-,CSVEVQGNTEAFF,TGCAGCGTTGAAGTACAGGGGAACACTGAAGCTTTCTTT
TRBV5-6,TRBJ1-2,few,-,CASSSLNGQGGYGYTF,TGTGCCAGCAGCTCCCTTAATGGGCAGGGCGGATATGGCTACACCTTC
TRBV19,TRBJ1-2,-,TRBD1,CASSRGTATNYGYTF,TGTGCCAGTAGTAGGGGGACAGCCACTAACTATGGCTACACCTTC
TRBV5-8,TRBJ1-1,-,TRBD1,CASSPGTDTEAFF,TGTGCCAGCAGCCCTGGGACAGACACTGAAGCTTTCTTT
TRBV3-1/TRBV3-2,TRBJ1-2,once,-,CASSRETGGLYGYTF,TGTGCCAGCAGCCGGGAGACCGGAGGGCTCTATGGCTACACCTTC
TRBV9,TRBJ1-6,-,-,CASSPPGAGQDSPLHF,TGTGCCAGCAGCCCCCCCGGAGCAGGGCAGGATTCACCCCTCCACTTT
TRBV18,TRBJ2-7,-,TRBD1,CASSPRPGTDLGEQYF,TGTGCCAGCTCACCTAGGCCCGGGACAGACCTAGGGGAGCAGTACTTC
TRBV11-2,TRBJ1-3,-,-,CASSANDRNSGNTIYF,TGTGCCAGCAGCGCCAATGACAGGAACTCTGGAAACACCATATATTTT
TRBV19,TRBJ2-2,-,TRBD2,CASSIRTGLVNTGELFF,TGTGCCAGTAGTATACGGACGGGACTAGTGAACACCGGGGAGCTGTTTTTT
TRBV7-9,TRBJ1-1,-,-,CASSLWSDLNTEAFF,TGTGCCAGCAGCTTATGGTCAGACTTGAACACTGAAGCTTTCTTT
TRBV13,TRBJ1-3,-,-,CASSVRTGISGNTIYF,TGTGCCAGCAGCGTACGAACAGGAATCTCTGGAAACACCATATATTTT
TRBV5-6,TRBJ1-1,-,-,CASSLNSITLNTEAFF,TGTGCCAGCAGCCTCAACAGTATAACCTTGAACACTGAAGCTTTCTTT
TRBV30,TRBJ2-1,-,-,CAWSTTGYNEQFF,TGTGCCTGGAGTACGACAGGTTACAATGAGCAGTTCTTC
TRBV12-3/TRBV12-4,TRBJ1-1,-,-,CASSIIEGGEAFF,TGTGCCAGCAGTATTATTGAGGGGGGGGAAGCTTTCTTT
TRBV10-1,TRBJ1-6,-,-,CASSESGVGSPLHF,TGCGCCAGCAGTGAGTCAGGGGTCGGTTCACCCCTCCACTTT
TRBV25-1,TRBJ2-1,once,-,CASSESAEGQFF,TGTGCCAGCAGTGAATCGGCCGAGGGGCAGTTCTTC
TRBV12-5,TRBJ1-4,-,TRBD1,CASGLGLLTGANEKLFF,TGTGCTAGTGGTTTGGGGTTACTGACAGGGGCTAATGAAAAACTGTTTTTT
TRBV19,TRBJ2-2,once,-,CASKGGALGTGELFF,TGTGCCAGTAAGGGGGGGGCGCTCGGCACCGGGGAGCTGTTTTTT
TRBV19,TRBJ2-3,-,-,CASSIRRWGNGESTQYF,TGTGCCAGTAGTATCAGACGTTGGGGAAACGGGGAGTCTACGCAGTATTTT
TRBV3-1/TRBV3-2,TRBJ2-2,-,-,CASSQLTGELFF,TGTGCCAGCAGCCAACTAACCGGGGAGCTGTTTTTT